The present T cell receptor beta chain was sequenced within a study of T cells after yellow fever vaccination. Germline V gene data show CDR1 as SGHTA and CDR2 as FQGTGA. CDR3 length: 13 amino acids. With 5 bases clipped from V and 4 bases from J, the junction kept 5 bases outside the gene matches. On this clonotype: Its matching antigen is unknown.

Each CDR3 protein is one row after TCRdb ran MiXCR on the 5' RACE reads. This table has hundreds of thousands of distinct CDR3 sequences, 19% appearing once. Study results and limitations: Clones that expanded after primary vaccination mostly reappeared after the booster (approximately 96% CD4, about 89% CD8).

V usage is TRBV7-3 and J usage is TRBJ2-7, with 7 bases identical to TRBD1. The input for sequencing was PBMCs, taken 15 days after the yellow fever booster vaccination. The sequence derives from a man aged 30 to 39 who received the YFV17D yellow fever vaccine. The DNA for the CDR3 is TGTGCCAGCAGCATCGGACAGGAGTACGAGCAGTACTTC. Its protein product is CASSIGQEYEQYF. Drawing the rest from reference TRBV7-3 and TRBJ2-7, the complete variable domain is GAGVSQTPSNKVTEKGKYVELRCDPISGHTALYWYRQSLGQGPEFLIYFQGTGAADDSGLPNDRFFAVRPEGSVSTLKIQRTERGDSAVYLCASSIGQEYEQYFGPGTRLTVT.